Listed below are T cell receptor beta chains from one sample, sequenced in a study of T cells after somatic rescue of genetic block. Data came from immunoSEQ multiplex PCR; TCRdb stores just in-frame clones and leaves some out. The sample shows 68,000 or so clones, 85% to 95% of them seen only once. The sample taken for sequencing was peripheral blood mononuclear cells (PBMCs). The receptors here all came from a middle-aged man. Both conserved end residues are part of each CDR3. Fields, in order: V gene, CDR3 protein.

TRBV5-4 CASSGTETEAFF
TRBV9 CASSGGRYPYEQYF
TRBV5-5 CASSLGTSHTYEQYF
TRBV29-1 CSVDLTGNSGNTIYF
TRBV5-5 CASSLVTGAGDTEAFF
TRBV4-1 CASSRSGTGGSKEQYF
TRBV16 CASSQEGSGETQYF
TRBV15 CATSSPRGDGYGYTF
TRBV7-6 CASSSLAGEQYF
TRBV5-6 CASSWGPGLEQYF
TRBV7-9 CASSSSGRLYNEQFF
TRBV4-1 CASSSGGGGVTTDTQYF
TRBV15 CATSSTDRGGNIQYF
TRBV6-4 CASSATPGGQETQYF
TRBV7-9 CASSFRQEGETQYF
TRBV5-1 CASSSDRAHEQYF
TRBV18 CASSPGRHEAFF
TRBV18 CASSLNRPGGRRQETQYF
TRBV4-1 CASSQGTLGSLGNEQFF
TRBV7-7 CASSLGLASYEQYF
TRBV7-9 CASSRPGLAGGPNTGELFF
TRBV5-4 CASAAHRDYEQYF
TRBV30 CAWSGAGAIDTQYF
TRBV10-2 CASRGDTQYF
TRBV5-5 CASSSGVRETQYF
TRBV30 CAWSAPPTGTDEKLFF
TRBV5-1 CASSLAGGRNTGELFF
TRBV13 CASSLVENEQFF
TRBV20-1 CSALVETEAFF
TRBV9 CASSVGSGGYNEQFF
TRBV6-6 CASRGWGVTEAFF
TRBV5-4 CASSLGTEEQFF
TRBV7-9 CASSLTGPSGYGYTF
TRBV5-1 CASRRDADSLEKLFF
TRBV28 CASSFLQGLQETQYF
TRBV25-1 CASSPDRGRGYEQYF
TRBV18 CASSPPVGGGRGTIAKNIQYF
TRBV9 CASSVDEGTKQYF
TRBV7-9 CASSVSGQNYEQYF
TRBV4-3 CASSPGGASGNTIYF
TRBV29-1 CSVETGAGYEQYF
TRBV18 CASSPPGAGEQYF
TRBV15 CATSNWGTSAYEQYF
TRBV30 CAWNEAAGPNEQYF
TRBV4-2 CASRSGQDTDTQYF
TRBV25-1 CASREPGQGVLEGYTF
TRBV5-4 CASSRTMNTEAFF
TRBV18 CASSPPRGISYNEQFF
TRBV7-9 CASRGLAGFDEQFF
TRBV7-2 CASSSRRGEQFF
TRBV6-4 CASAERQGAYNEQFF
TRBV2 CASRGTGLGYTF
TRBV5-6 CASSPPYFREETQYF
TRBV9 CASSVGQTVYAQYF
TRBV19 CASSMARYQYRGETQYF